Sequencing of this TCR beta chain was carried out in a study of beta chain features in type 1 diabetes. Study-wide results and limits: Patients with Type 1 diabetes showed moderately but significantly shorter TCRB CDR3s in all four CD4+ subsets. More deletions and fewer insertions at VDJ junctions were seen in type 1 diabetes patients.

About this clone: Its antigen is not known.

Each sorted population was over 98% pure. Expressed TCRB transcripts got sequenced, as all isolated RNA was reverse transcribed. Reads averaged around 1 million for stem cell-like memory T cell samples. Data came from immunoSEQ multiplex PCR; TCRdb stores just in-frame clones and leaves some out. The profile shows 15,000 or so clones, 55% to 70% of them singletons. Germline V gene data show CDR1 as SGHKS and CDR2 as YYEKEE (reference sequence). The CDR3 runs to 15 residues. The V segment lost 4 bases and the J segment 3 bases; nucleotides outside the gene matches: 7. This clonotype was sampled from a woman aged 18-29 years with type 1 diabetes. Sequenced input: stem cell memory CD4+ T cells from blood. V and J are TRBV5-5 and TRBJ2-7, with TRBD2 matching 10 bases. The CDR3 DNA sequence: TGTGCCAGCAGCCAGCTAGCGGGGGCCGTCTACGAGCAGTACTTC. Amino acids: CASSQLAGAVYEQYF.